Sequencing of this T cell receptor beta chain was carried out in a study of T cell responses to AZD1222 COVID-19 vaccine. Sequenced by immunoSEQ multiplex PCR; TCRdb stores in-frame clones only, minus some. The sample includes about 84,000 clones, 90% to 95% of them seen just once. This receptor was obtained from an adult who received the AZD1222 COVID-19 vaccine. The specimen comprised peripheral blood, sampled 28 days after the second AZD1222 dose.

The CDR3, as DNA: TGTGCCAGCAGCCAAGATATTGCGAGATTCGGGGAGACCCAGTACTTC. Protein sequence: CASSQDIARFGETQYF. The chain combines TRBV3-1 (or the pseudogene TRBV3-2) with TRBJ2-5; no firm D call. The CDR3 has 16 residues. Trimming left V 0 bases short and J 5 bases short, with 16 bases between. Germline V gives CDR1 LGHDT, CDR2 YNNKEL (reference sequence).